The rows below give T cell receptor beta chains drawn from one sample of a study of cytomegalovirus exposure and HLA in healthy donors. The protocol was immunoSEQ multiplex PCR, while the TCRdb copy is restricted to in-frame clones and leaves out a portion. The sample holds more than 100,000 clones. The sample taken for sequencing was PBMCs. The receptors were gathered from a man aged 35 to 55 in good health and CMV-seronegative. The CDR3 runs from the conserved cysteine through the conserved F or W. A D gene is named only where the DNA matches it firmly.

>TRBV4-1|NA|TRBJ2-7
CASSQIQGYEQYF
TGCGCCAGCAGCCAGATTCAGGGGTACGAGCAGTACTTC
>TRBV10-3|TRBD1|TRBJ2-3
CAIRPGTATDTQYF
TGTGCCATCAGGCCCGGGACAGCCACAGATACGCAGTATTTT
>TRBV19|TRBD1|TRBJ2-2
CASSPQGTGELFF
TGTGCCAGTAGTCCACAGGGGACCGGGGAGCTGTTTTTT
>TRBV7-9|NA|TRBJ2-1
CASSPLTRSLADEQFF
TGTGCCAGCAGCCCGTTGACCCGATCCCTAGCTGATGAGCAGTTCTTC
>TRBV27|TRBD1|TRBJ1-6
CASSRQGNNSPLHF
TGTGCCAGCAGCCGACAGGGTAACAATTCACCCCTCCACTTT
>TRBV5-1|TRBD2|TRBJ2-1
CASSHPGTSGRGSYNEQFF
TGCGCCAGCAGCCACCCTGGGACTAGCGGGAGGGGAAGCTACAATGAGCAGTTCTTC
>TRBV5-1|TRBD2|TRBJ2-1
CASSLVRGGGGEQFF
TGCGCCAGCAGCTTGGTACGGGGGGGCGGGGGTGAGCAGTTCTTC
>TRBV10-3|TRBD1|TRBJ2-2
CAIWRAGGLAGELFF
TGTGCCATCTGGAGGGCAGGGGGCTTAGCCGGGGAGCTGTTTTTT
>TRBV19|TRBD2|TRBJ2-3
CASSIRAGGPSTDTQYF
TGTGCCAGTAGTATAAGAGCGGGGGGCCCCAGCACAGATACGCAGTATTTT
>TRBV13|NA|TRBJ1-6
CASSLSPASSYNSPLHF
TGTGCCAGCAGCTTATCCCCAGCGAGCTCCTATAATTCACCCCTCCACTTT
>TRBV19|TRBD1|TRBJ2-5
CASSIDGRGLETQYF
TGTGCCAGTAGTATAGACGGCAGGGGGCTGGAGACCCAGTACTTC
>TRBV11-2|NA|TRBJ2-5
CASSLHIVQGRETQYF
TGTGCCAGCAGCTTACACATTGTCCAGGGAAGAGAGACCCAGTACTTC
>TRBV28|TRBD1|TRBJ1-5
CASSLGQPNQPQHF
TGTGCCAGCAGTTTGGGACAGCCCAATCAGCCCCAGCATTTT
>TRBV10-3|TRBD1|TRBJ2-7
CAITQGHSYEQYF
TGTGCCATCACACAGGGGCACTCCTACGAGCAGTACTTC
>TRBV7-2|NA|TRBJ2-7
CASSPGGYEQYF
TGTGCCAGCAGCCCTGGGGGGTACGAGCAGTACTTC
>TRBV5-4|TRBD2|TRBJ2-5
CASRPTSGGPETQYF
TGTGCCAGCAGGCCTACTAGCGGGGGACCAGAGACCCAGTACTTC